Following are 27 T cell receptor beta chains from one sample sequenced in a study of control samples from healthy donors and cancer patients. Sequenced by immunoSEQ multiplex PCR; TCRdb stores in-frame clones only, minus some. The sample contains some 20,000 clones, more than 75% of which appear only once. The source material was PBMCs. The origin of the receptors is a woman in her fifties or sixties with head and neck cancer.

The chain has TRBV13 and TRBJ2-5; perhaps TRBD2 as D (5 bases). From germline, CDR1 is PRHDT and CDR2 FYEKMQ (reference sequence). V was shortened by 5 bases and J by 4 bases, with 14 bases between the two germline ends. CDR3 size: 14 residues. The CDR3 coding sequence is TGTGCCAGCAGCACGGGCCAGGCGGGAGAGACCCAGTACTTC. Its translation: CASSTGQAGETQYF.

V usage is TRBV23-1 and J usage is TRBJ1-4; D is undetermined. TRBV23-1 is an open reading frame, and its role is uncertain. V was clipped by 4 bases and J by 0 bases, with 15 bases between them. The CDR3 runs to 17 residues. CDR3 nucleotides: TGCGCCAGCAGTCGAAAGCGGGAGTTCGCAACTAATGAAAAACTGTTTTTT. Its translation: CASSRKREFATNEKLFF.

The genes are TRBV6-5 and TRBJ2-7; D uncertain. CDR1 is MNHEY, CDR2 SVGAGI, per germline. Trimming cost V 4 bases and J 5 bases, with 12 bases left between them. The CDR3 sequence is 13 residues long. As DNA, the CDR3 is TGTGCCAGCAGTTTTAACCTGGCTGACGAGCAGTACTTC. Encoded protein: CASSFNLADEQYF.

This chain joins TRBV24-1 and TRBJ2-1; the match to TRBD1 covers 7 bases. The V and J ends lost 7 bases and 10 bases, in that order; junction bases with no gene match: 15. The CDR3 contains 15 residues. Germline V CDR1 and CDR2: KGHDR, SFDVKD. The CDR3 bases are TGTGCCACCAGCGCCGGGACAGCTGATAGAGGGGAGCAGTTCTTC. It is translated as CATSAGTADRGEQFF.

CDR3 in DNA: TGCGCCAGCAGCTTATCAAACCAGCCGGGCAATGAGCAGTTCTTC. It yields the protein CASSLSNQPGNEQFF. The V call is TRBV5-1, the J call TRBJ2-1; D uncertain. Germline lookup yields CDR1 SGHRS and CDR2 YFSETQ. V dropped 2 bases and J dropped 6 bases, with 15 bases sitting between them. The CDR3 sequence is 15 residues long.

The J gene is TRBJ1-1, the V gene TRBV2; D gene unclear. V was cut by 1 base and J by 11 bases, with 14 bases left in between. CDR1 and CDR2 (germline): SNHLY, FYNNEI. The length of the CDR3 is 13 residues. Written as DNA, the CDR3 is TGTGCCAGCAGTGAAGGGGGTACCCTGAGGGCTTTCTTT. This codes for CASSEGGTLRAFF.

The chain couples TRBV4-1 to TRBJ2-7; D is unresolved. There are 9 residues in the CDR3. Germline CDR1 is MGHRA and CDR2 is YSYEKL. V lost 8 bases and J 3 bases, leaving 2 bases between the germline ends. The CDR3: CASGYEQYF. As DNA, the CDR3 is TGCGCCAGCGGCTACGAGCAGTACTTC.

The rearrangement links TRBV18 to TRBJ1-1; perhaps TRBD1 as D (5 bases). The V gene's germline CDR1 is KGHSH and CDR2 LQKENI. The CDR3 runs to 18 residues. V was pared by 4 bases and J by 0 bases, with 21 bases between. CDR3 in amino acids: CASSLYLQGGGMNTEAFF. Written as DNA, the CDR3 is TGTGCCAGCTCACTCTACCTCCAGGGAGGTGGAATGAACACTGAAGCTTTCTTT.

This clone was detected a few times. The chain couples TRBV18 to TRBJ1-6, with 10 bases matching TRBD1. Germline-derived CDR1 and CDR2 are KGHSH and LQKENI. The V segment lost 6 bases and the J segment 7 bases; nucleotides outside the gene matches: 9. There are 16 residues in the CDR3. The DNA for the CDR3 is TGTGCCAGCTCGCTAACCGGGACAGGGGAAAATTCACCCCTCCACTTT. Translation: CASSLTGTGENSPLHF.

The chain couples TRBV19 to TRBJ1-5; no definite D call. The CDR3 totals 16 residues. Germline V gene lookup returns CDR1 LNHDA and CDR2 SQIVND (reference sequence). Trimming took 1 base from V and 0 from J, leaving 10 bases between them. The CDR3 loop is CASSIAGRSSNQPQHF. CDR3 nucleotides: TGTGCCAGTAGTATAGCTGGCAGGTCTAGCAATCAGCCCCAGCATTTT.

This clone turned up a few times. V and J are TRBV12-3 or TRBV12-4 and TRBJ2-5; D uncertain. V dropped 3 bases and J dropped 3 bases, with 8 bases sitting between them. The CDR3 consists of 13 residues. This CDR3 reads CASSFGQKETQYF. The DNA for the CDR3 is TGTGCCAGCAGTTTCGGGCAGAAAGAGACCCAGTACTTC.

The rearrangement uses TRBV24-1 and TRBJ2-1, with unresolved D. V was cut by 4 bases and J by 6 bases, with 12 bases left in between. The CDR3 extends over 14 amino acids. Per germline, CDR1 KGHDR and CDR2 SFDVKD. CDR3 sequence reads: CATSDPIRGNEQFF. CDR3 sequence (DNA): TGTGCCACCAGTGACCCAATTAGAGGCAATGAGCAGTTCTTC.

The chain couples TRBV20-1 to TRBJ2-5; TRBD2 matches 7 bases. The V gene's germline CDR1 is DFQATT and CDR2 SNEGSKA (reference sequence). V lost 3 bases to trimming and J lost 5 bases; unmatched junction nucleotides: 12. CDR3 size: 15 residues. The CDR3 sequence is CSASSTSLRRETQYF. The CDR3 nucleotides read TGCAGTGCTAGTTCGACTAGCCTTAGGAGGGAGACCCAGTACTTC.

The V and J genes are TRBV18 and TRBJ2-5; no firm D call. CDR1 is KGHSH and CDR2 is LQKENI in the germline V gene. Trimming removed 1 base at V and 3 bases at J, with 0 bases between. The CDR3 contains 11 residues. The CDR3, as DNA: TGTGCCAGCTCACCACAAGAGACCCAGTACTTC. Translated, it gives CASSPQETQYF.

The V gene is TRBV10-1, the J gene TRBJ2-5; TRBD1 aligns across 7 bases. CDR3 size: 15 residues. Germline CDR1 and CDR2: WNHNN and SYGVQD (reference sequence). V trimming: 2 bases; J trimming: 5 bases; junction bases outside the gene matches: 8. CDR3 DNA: TGCGCCAGCAGTGAGGGCACAGGGGTGGATGAGACCCAGTACTTC. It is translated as CASSEGTGVDETQYF.

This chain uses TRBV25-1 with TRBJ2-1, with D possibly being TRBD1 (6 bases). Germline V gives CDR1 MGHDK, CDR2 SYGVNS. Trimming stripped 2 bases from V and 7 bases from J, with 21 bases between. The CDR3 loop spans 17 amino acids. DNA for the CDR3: TGTGCCAGCAGTGAAACCCTTCAAACAGGGATCGGGAATGAGCAGTTCTTC. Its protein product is CASSETLQTGIGNEQFF.

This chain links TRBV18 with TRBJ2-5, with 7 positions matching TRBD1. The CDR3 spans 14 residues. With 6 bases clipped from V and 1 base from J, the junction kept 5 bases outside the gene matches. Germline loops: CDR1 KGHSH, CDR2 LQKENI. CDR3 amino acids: CASSRGQPQETQYF. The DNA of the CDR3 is TGTGCCAGCTCGAGGGGACAGCCCCAAGAGACCCAGTACTTC.

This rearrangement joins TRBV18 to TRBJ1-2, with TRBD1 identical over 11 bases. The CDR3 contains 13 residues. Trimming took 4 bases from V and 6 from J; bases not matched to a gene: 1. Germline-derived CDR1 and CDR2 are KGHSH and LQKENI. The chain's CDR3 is CASSQGQGDGYTF. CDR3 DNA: TGTGCCAGCTCACAGGGACAGGGGGATGGCTACACCTTC.

CDR3 sequence reads: CASSSWSNEQYF. In DNA, the CDR3 is TGTGCCAGCAGTTCCTGGTCCAACGAGCAGTACTTC. This chain connects TRBV28 to TRBJ2-7; D is unresolved. The germline gives CDR1 MDHEN, CDR2 SYDVKM. The CDR3 has 12 amino acids. V was clipped by 4 bases and J by 5 bases, with 9 bases between them.

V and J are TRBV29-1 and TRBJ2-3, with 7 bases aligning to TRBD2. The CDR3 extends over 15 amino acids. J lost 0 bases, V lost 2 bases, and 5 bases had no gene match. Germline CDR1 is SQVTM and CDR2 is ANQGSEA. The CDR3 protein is CSVETSVSSTDTQYF. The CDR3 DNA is TGCAGCGTTGAAACTAGCGTATCTAGCACAGATACGCAGTATTTT.

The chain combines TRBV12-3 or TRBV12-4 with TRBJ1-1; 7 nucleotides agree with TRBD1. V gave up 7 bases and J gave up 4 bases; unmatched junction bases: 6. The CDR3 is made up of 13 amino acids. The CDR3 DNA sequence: TGTGCCAGCAACACCGGGACAGCCACTGAAGCTTTCTTT. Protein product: CASNTGTATEAFF.

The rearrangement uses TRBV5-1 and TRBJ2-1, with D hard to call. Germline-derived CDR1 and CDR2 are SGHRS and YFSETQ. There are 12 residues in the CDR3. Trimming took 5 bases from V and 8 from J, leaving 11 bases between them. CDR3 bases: TGCGCCAGCAGGAAAACACTCGATGAGCAGTTCTTC. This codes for CASRKTLDEQFF.

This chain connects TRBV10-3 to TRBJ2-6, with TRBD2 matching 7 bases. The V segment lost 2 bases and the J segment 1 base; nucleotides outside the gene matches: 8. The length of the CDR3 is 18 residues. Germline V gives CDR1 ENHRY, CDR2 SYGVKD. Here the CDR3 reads CAISEPGRAQSGANVLTF. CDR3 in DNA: TGTGCCATCAGTGAGCCAGGGAGGGCCCAATCTGGGGCCAACGTCCTGACTTTC.

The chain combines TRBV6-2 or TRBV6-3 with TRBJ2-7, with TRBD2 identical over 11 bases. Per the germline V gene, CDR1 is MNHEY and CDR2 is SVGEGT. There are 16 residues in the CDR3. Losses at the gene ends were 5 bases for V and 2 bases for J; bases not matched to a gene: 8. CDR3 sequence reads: CASSTPGLAVPYEQYF. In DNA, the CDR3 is TGTGCCAGCAGTACCCCGGGACTAGCGGTCCCCTACGAGCAGTACTTC.

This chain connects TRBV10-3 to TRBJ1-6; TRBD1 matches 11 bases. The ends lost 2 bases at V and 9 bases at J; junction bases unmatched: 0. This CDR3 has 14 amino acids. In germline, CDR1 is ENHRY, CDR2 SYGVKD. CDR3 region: CAISEGTGGSPLHF. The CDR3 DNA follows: TGTGCCATCAGTGAGGGGACAGGGGGTTCACCCCTCCACTTT.

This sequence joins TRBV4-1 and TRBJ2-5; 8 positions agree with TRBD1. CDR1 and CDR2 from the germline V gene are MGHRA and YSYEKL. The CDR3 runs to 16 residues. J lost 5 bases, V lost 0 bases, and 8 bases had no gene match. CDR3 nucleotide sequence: TGCGCCAGCAGCCAAGAGGTGTCAGGGGGCGCGGAGACCCAGTACTTC. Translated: CASSQEVSGGAETQYF.

The CDR3 DNA reads as TGTGCCAGCAGAGGAAATAGCAATCAGCCCCAGCATTTT. Amino acids: CASRGNSNQPQHF. The rearrangement uses TRBV6-6 and TRBJ1-5; D not resolved. The germline gives CDR1 MNHNY, CDR2 SVGAGI (reference sequence). V lost 6 bases to trimming and J lost 0 bases, with 6 bases between them. The CDR3 has 13 amino acids.